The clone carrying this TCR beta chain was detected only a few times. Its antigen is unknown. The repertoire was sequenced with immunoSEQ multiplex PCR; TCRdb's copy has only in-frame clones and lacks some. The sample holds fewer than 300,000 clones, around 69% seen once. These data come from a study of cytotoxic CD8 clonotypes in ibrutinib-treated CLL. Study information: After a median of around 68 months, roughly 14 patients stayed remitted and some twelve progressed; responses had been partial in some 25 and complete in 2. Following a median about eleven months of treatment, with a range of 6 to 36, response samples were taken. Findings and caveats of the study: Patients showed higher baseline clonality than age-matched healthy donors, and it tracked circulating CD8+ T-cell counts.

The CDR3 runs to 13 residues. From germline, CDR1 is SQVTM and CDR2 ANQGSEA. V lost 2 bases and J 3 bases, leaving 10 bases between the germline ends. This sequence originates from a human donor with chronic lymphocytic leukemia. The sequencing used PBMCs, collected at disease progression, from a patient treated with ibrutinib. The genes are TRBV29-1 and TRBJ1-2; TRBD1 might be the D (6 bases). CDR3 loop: CSVESQGDYGYTF. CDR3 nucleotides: TGCAGCGTTGAATCACAGGGTGACTATGGCTACACCTTC.